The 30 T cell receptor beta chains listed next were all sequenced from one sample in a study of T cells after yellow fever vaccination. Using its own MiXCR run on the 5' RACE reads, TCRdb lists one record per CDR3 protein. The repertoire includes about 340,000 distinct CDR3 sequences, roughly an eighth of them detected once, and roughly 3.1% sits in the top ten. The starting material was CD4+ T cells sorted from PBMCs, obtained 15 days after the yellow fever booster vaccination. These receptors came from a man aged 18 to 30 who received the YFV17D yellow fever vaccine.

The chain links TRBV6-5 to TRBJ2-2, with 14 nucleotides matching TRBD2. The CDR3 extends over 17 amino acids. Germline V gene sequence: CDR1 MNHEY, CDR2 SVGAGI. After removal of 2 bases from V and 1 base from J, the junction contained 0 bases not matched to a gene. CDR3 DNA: TGTGCCAGCAGTTACGGGACTAGCGGGGGGAACACCGGGGAGCTGTTTTTT. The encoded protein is CASSYGTSGGNTGELFF.

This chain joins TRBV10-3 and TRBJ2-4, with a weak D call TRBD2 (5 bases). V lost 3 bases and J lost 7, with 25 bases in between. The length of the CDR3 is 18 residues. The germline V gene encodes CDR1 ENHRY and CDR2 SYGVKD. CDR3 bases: TGTGCCATCAGTGATGGGAGTCCCTCGGGTGCCAAAAAGAACATTCAGTACTTC. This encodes CAISDGSPSGAKKNIQYF.

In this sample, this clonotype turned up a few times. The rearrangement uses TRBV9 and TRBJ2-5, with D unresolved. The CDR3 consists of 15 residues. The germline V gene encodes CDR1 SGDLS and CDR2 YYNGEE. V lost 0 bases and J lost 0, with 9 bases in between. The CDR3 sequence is CASSVDGLYQETQYF. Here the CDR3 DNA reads TGTGCCAGCAGCGTAGACGGTCTGTACCAAGAGACCCAGTACTTC.

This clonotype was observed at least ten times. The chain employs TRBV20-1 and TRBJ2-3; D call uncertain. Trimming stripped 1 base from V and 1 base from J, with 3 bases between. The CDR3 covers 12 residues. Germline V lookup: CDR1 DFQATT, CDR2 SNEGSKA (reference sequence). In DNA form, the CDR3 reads TGCAGTGCTAGAGGGGGCACAGATACGCAGTATTTT. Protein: CSARGGTDTQYF.

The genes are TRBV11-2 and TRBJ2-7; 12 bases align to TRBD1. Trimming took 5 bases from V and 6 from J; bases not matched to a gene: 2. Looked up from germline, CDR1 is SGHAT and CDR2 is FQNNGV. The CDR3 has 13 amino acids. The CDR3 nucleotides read TGTGCCAGCAGCCGGGACAGGGGGCGCGAGCAGTACTTC. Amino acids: CASSRDRGREQYF.

The CDR3 loop is CASSLFGQGADEQYF. In DNA, the CDR3 is TGCGCCAGCAGCTTGTTCGGACAGGGGGCCGACGAGCAGTACTTC. V and J are TRBV5-1 and TRBJ2-7, with 11 nucleotides matching TRBD1. Germline lookup yields CDR1 SGHRS and CDR2 YFSETQ. This CDR3 has 15 amino acids. J was trimmed by 5 bases and V by 1 base; bases with no gene match: 5.

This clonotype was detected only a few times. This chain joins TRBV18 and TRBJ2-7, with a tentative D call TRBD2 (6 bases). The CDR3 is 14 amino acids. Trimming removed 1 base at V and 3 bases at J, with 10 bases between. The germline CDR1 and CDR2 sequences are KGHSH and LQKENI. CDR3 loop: CASSPQEGSYEQYV. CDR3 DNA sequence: TGTGCCAGCTCACCACAGGAGGGGAGCTACGAGCAGTACGTC.

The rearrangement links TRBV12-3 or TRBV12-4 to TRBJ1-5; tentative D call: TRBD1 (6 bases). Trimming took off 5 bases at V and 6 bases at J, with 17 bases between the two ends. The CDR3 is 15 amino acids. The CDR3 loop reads CASSLWTAQLQPQHF. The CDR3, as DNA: TGTGCCAGCAGTCTATGGACAGCGCAACTTCAGCCCCAGCATTTT.

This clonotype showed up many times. As DNA, the CDR3 is TGCGCCAGCAGCCAAGTAAGGGAATCCAATGAGCAGTTCTTC. Encoded protein: CASSQVRESNEQFF. The chain carries TRBV4-3 and TRBJ2-1; D gene unclear. The V gene's germline CDR1 is LGHNA and CDR2 YSLEER. V dropped 1 base and J dropped 6 bases, with 10 bases sitting between them. CDR3 size: 14 residues.

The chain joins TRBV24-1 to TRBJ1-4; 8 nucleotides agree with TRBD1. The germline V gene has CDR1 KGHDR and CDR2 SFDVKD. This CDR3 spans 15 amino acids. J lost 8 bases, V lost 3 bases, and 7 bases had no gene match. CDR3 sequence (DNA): TGTGCCACCAGTGATCCCGGACAGGGAAGCGAAAAACTGTTTTTT. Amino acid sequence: CATSDPGQGSEKLFF.

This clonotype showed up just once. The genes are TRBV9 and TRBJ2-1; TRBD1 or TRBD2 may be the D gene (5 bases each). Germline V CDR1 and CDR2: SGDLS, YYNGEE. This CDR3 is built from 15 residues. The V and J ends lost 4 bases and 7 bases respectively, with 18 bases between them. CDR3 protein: CASSTPGRRGNEQFF. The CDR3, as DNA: TGTGCCAGCAGCACACCGGGACGACGGGGTAATGAGCAGTTCTTC.

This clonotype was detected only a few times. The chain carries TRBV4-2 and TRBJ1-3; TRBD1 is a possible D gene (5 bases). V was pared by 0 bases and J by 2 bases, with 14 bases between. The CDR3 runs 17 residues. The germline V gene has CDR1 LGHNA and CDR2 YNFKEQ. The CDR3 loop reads CASSQEGLTLTGNTIYF. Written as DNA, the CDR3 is TGTGCCAGCAGCCAAGAGGGACTGACCCTAACTGGAAACACCATATATTTT.

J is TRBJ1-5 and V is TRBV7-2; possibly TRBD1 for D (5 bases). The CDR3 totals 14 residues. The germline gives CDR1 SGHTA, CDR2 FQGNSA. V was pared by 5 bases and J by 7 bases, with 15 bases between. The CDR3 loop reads CASSPLTRGQPQHF. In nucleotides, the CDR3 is TGTGCCAGCAGCCCTCTAACTAGGGGACAGCCCCAGCATTTT.

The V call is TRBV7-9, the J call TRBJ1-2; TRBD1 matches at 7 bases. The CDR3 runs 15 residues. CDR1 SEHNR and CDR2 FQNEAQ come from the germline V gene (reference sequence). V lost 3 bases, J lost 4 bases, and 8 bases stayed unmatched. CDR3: CASSFGRGMVYGYTF. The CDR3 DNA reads TGTGCCAGCAGCTTCGGCAGGGGGATGGTCTATGGCTACACCTTC.

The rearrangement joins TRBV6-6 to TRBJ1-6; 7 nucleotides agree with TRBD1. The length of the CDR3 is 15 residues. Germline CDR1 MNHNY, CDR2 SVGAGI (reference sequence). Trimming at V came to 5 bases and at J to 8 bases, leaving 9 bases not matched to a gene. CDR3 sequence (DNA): TGTGCCAGCAGTACCAACAGGGGACGAGATTCACCCCTCCACTTT. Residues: CASSTNRGRDSPLHF.

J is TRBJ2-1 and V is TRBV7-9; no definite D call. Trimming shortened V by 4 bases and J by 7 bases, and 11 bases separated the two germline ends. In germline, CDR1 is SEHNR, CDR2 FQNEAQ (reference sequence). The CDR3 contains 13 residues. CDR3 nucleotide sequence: TGTGCCAGCAGCTCGAGCCGGGTGAATGAGCAGTTCTTC. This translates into CASSSSRVNEQFF.

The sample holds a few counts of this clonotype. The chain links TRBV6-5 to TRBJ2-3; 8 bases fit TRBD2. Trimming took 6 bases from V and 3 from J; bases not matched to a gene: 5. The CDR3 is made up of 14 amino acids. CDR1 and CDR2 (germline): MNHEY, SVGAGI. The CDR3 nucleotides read TGTGCCAGCAGGCAGCGGGGGCGTACAGATACGCAGTATTTT. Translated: CASRQRGRTDTQYF.

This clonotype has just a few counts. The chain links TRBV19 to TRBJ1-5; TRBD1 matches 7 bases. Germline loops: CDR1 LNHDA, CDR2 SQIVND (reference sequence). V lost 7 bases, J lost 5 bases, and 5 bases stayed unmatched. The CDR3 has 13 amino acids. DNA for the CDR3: TGTGCCAGTACCATGACAGGGTATCAGCCCCAGCATTTT. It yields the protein CASTMTGYQPQHF.

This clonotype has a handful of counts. The CDR3 DNA is TGTGCCAGCAGCCCCGGGTTGGGGCTTAGATACGAGCAGTACGTC. It encodes CASSPGLGLRYEQYV. The chain couples TRBV28 to TRBJ2-7, with D possibly matching TRBD1 (5 bases). The CDR3 loop spans 15 amino acids. From germline, CDR1 is MDHEN and CDR2 SYDVKM. Between the trimmed V and J ends, which lost 6 bases and 4 bases, there was a span of 19 bases.

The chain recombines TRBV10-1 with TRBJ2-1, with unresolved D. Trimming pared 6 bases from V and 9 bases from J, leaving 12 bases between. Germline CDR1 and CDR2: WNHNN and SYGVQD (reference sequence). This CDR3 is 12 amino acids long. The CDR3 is CASSASSSEQFF. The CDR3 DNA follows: TGCGCCAGCAGCGCGAGCTCAAGTGAGCAGTTCTTC.

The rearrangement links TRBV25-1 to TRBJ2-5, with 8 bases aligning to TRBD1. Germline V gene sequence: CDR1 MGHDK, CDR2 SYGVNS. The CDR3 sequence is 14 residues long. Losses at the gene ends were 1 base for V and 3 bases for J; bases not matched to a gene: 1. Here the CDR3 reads CASSELDREETQYF. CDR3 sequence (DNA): TGTGCCAGCAGTGAATTGGACAGGGAAGAGACCCAGTACTTC. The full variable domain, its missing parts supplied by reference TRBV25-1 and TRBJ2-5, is EADIYQTPRYLVIGTGKKITLECSQTMGHDKMYWYQQDPGMELHLIHYSYGVNSTEKGDLSSESTVSRIRTEHFPLTLESARPSHTSQYLCASSELDREETQYFGPGTRLLVL.

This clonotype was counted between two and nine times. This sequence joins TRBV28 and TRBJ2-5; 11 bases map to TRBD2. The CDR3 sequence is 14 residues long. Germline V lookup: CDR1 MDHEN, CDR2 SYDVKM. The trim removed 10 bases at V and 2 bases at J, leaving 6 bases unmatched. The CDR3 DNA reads TGTGCCACCTCACTAGCGGGGGTTCAAGAGACCCAGTACTTC. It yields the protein CATSLAGVQETQYF. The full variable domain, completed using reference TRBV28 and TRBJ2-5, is DVKVTQSSRYLVKRTGEKVFLECVQDMDHENMFWYRQDPGLGLRLIYFSYDVKMKEKGDIPEGYSVSREKKERFSLILESASTNQTSMYLCATSLAGVQETQYFGPGTRLLVL.

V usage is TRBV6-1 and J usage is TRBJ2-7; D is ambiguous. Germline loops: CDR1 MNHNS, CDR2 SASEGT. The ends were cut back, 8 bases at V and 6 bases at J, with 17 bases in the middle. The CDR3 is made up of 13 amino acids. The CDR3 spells CASSGRHPSEQYF. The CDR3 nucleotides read TGTGCCAGCTCGGGCAGACACCCCAGCGAGCAGTACTTC.

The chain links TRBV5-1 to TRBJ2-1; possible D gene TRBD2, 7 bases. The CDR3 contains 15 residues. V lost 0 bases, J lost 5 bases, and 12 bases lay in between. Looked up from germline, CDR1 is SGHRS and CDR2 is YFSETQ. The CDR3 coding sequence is TGCGCCAGCAGCTTGGTGGGGGGGCAGAACAATGAGCAGTTCTTC. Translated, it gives CASSLVGGQNNEQFF.

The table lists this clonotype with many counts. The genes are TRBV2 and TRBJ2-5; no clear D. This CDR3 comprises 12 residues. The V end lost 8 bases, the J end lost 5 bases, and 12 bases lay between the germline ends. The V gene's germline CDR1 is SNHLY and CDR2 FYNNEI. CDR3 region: CASALASETQYF. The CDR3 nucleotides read TGTGCCAGCGCGTTAGCTTCGGAGACCCAGTACTTC.

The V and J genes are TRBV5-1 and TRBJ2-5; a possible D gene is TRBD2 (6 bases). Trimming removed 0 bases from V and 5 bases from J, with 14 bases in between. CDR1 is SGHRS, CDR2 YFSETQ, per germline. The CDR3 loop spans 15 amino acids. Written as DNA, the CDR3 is TGCGCCAGCAGCTTGGTTCCCGGGGGAGTGGAGACCCAGTACTTC. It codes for CASSLVPGGVETQYF.

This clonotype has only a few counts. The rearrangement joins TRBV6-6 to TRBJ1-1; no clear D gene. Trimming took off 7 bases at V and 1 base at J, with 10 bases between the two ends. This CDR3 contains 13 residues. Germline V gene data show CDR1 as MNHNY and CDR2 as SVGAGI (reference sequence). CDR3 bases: TGTGCCAGCACCATATGGGAGAACACTGAAGCTTTCTTT. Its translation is CASTIWENTEAFF.

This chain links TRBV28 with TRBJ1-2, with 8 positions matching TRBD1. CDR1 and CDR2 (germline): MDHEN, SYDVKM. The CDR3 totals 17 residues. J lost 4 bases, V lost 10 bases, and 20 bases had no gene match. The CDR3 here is CATGRGQALLDLYGYTF. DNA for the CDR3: TGTGCCACTGGAAGGGGACAGGCACTTCTCGACCTCTATGGCTACACCTTC.

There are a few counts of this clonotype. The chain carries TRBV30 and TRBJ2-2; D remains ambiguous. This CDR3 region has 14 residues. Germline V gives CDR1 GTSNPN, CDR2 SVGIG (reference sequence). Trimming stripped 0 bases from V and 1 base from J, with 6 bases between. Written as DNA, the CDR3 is TGTGCCTGGAGTGTATGGGTGAACACCGGGGAGCTGTTTTTT. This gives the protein CAWSVWVNTGELFF.

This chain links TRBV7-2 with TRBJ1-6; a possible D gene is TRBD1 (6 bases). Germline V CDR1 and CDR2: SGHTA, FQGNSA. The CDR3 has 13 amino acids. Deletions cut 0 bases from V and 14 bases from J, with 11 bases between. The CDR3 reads CASSLAAGATLHF. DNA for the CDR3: TGTGCCAGCAGCTTAGCGGCGGGGGCCACCCTCCACTTT.